A single sample gave rise to the 25 T cell receptor beta chains below, sequenced in a study of blood T cell repertoires in COVID-19. The method was immunoSEQ multiplex PCR; TCRdb's version includes in-frame clones alone and lacks a portion of them. The table has 110,000 to 150,000 clones, more than 75% seen once. The specimen was peripheral blood. These receptor sequences come from a man aged 55 to 69 with acute or convalescent COVID-19.

On this clone itself: Other DNA sequences in the same sample also yield this CDR3. V and J are TRBV3-1 (or the pseudogene TRBV3-2) and TRBJ1-2; D is unresolved. Trimming removed 0 bases at V and 7 bases at J, with 9 bases between. The CDR3 contains 13 residues. Germline-derived CDR1 and CDR2 are LGHDT and YNNKEL (reference sequence). The CDR3 region has the DNA TGTGCCAGCAGCCAAGATCTCACGGGTGGCTACACCTTC. Protein product: CASSQDLTGGYTF.

The chain combines TRBV3-1 (or the pseudogene TRBV3-2) with TRBJ2-2; maybe TRBD1 (6 bases). Germline loops: CDR1 LGHDT, CDR2 YNNKEL (reference sequence). This CDR3 has 13 amino acids. The ends were cut back, 5 bases at V and 5 bases at J, with 9 bases in the middle. DNA for the CDR3: TGTGCCAGCAGCGAACAGGGTACCGGGGAGCTGTTTTTT. It encodes CASSEQGTGELFF.

The chain has TRBV21-1 and TRBJ2-2; the tabulated D call, TRBD2, remains unverified against the DNA. TRBV21-1 is labeled a pseudogene. The CDR3 has 15 amino acids. CDR3 DNA: TGTGCCAGCAGCATTGAGAGAGGGAAAACCGGGGAGCTGTTTTTT. This gives the protein CASSIERGKTGELFF.

This clone was detected only a few times. The chain joins TRBV19 to TRBJ1-3, with no clear D. Trimming stripped 3 bases from V and 0 bases from J, with 12 bases between. The CDR3 totals 16 residues. The germline gives CDR1 LNHDA, CDR2 SQIVND (reference sequence). CDR3 protein: CASSIPGSVSGNTIYF. The CDR3 region has the DNA TGTGCCAGTAGTATCCCCGGCAGCGTCTCTGGAAACACCATATATTTT.

The chain couples TRBV28 to TRBJ2-3, with 8 bases fitting TRBD2. CDR1 MDHEN and CDR2 SYDVKM come from the germline V gene. J lost 4 bases, V lost 6 bases, and 6 bases had no gene match. This CDR3 is 14 amino acids long. CDR3 loop: CASRVGRASDTQYF. CDR3 nucleotides: TGTGCCAGCAGGGTCGGGAGGGCCTCAGATACGCAGTATTTT.

This rearrangement joins TRBV6-2 or TRBV6-3 to TRBJ2-7; D is uncertain. This CDR3 is built from 14 residues. Trimming pared 4 bases from V and 5 bases from J, leaving 15 bases between. Germline V gives CDR1 MNHEY, CDR2 SVGEGT. The CDR3 reads CASSSGSILNEQYF. The CDR3 DNA reads as TGTGCCAGCAGTTCTGGCTCAATATTGAACGAGCAGTACTTC.

The rearrangement uses TRBV6-2 or TRBV6-3 and TRBJ2-3, with TRBD2 identical over 9 bases. V was clipped by 3 bases and J by 3 bases; unmatched bases: 4. CDR3 length equals 15 residues. Germline CDR1 and CDR2: MNHEY and SVGEGT. Here the CDR3 reads CASSYGLAKTDTQYF. In nucleotides, the CDR3 is TGTGCCAGCAGTTATGGACTAGCGAAAACAGATACGCAGTATTTT.

This chain links TRBV10-2 with TRBJ2-7; D possibly corresponds to TRBD1 (6 bases). Germline V gene data show CDR1 as WSHSY and CDR2 as SAAADI. This CDR3 spans 13 amino acids. V gave up 8 bases and J gave up 0 bases, with 11 bases separating them. Here the CDR3 reads CASLRDNSYEQYF. CDR3 nucleotide sequence: TGCGCCAGCCTCAGGGACAACTCCTACGAGCAGTACTTC.

V gene TRBV7-9 combines with J gene TRBJ2-7, with TRBD1 matching over 8 bases. Trimming cost V 5 bases and J 4 bases; bases outside gene matches: 7. Germline-derived CDR1 and CDR2 are SEHNR and FQNEAQ (reference sequence). The CDR3 has 14 amino acids. DNA for the CDR3: TGTGCCAGCAGCCCTAGACAGGGGAGGTACGAGCAGTACTTC. This encodes CASSPRQGRYEQYF.

The chain recombines TRBV10-1 with TRBJ1-2, with no clear D. V lost 3 bases and J 7 bases, leaving 12 bases between the germline ends. The CDR3 contains 13 residues. CDR1 is WNHNN and CDR2 is SYGVQD in the germline V gene (reference sequence). CDR3 sequence (DNA): TGCGCCAGCAGTGAACTCCCAGGTTTTGGCTACACCTTC. It codes for CASSELPGFGYTF.

This chain links TRBV12-1 with TRBJ1-1. TRBV12-1 is a pseudogene locus. The CDR3 is 12 amino acids. The CDR3 reads CASSLFRGEAFF. In DNA form, the CDR3 reads TGTGCCAGCAGCCTTTTTCGAGGTGAAGCTTTCTTT.

J is TRBJ2-3 and V is TRBV13; possibly TRBD2 for D (6 bases). V was shortened by 3 bases and J by 1 base, with 14 bases between the two germline ends. CDR3 length: 16 residues. Germline loops: CDR1 PRHDT, CDR2 FYEKMQ (reference sequence). In DNA form, the CDR3 reads TGTGCCAGCAGCTTGTACGGAGGGAGAGGCACAGATACGCAGTATTTT. Protein product: CASSLYGGRGTDTQYF.

The V gene is TRBV2, the J gene TRBJ2-7; D unclear. The V gene lost 5 bases and the J gene lost 4 bases, with 9 bases spanning the gap. This CDR3 contains 12 residues. CDR1 and CDR2 from the germline V gene are SNHLY and FYNNEI. The CDR3 here is CASSLIEYEQYF. The DNA of the CDR3 is TGTGCCAGCAGTCTGATAGAATACGAGCAGTACTTC.

This chain joins TRBV6-1 and TRBJ2-7; 8 bases are a match to TRBD1. Germline CDR1 reads MNHNS; CDR2 reads SASEGT. The CDR3 totals 15 residues. Trimming at V came to 1 base and at J to 5 bases, leaving 7 bases not matched to a gene. The CDR3 sequence: CASSEVPGGIDEQYF. Here the CDR3 DNA reads TGTGCCAGCAGTGAAGTCCCAGGGGGCATAGACGAGCAGTACTTC.

The chain carries TRBV11-2 and TRBJ2-7, with a tentative D call TRBD2 (6 bases). The CDR3 has 13 residues. Germline values: CDR1 SGHAT, CDR2 FQNNGV. Trimming took 4 bases from V and 2 from J, leaving 9 bases between them. CDR3 in DNA: TGTGCCAGCAGCTCCGGGAGAACCTACGAGCAGTACTTC. This encodes CASSSGRTYEQYF.

DNA of the CDR3: TGTGCCAGCAGATTTCGGACAGGCCAAGAGACCCAGTACTTC. As protein: CASRFRTGQETQYF. The chain recombines TRBV6-5 with TRBJ2-5; 7 bases line up with TRBD1. J was trimmed by 1 base and V by 6 bases; bases with no gene match: 5. CDR3 size: 14 residues. CDR1 MNHEY and CDR2 SVGAGI come from the germline V gene.

The chain employs TRBV7-3 and TRBJ2-5; TRBD1 agrees at 7 bases. Trimming cost V 6 bases and J 2 bases; bases outside gene matches: 3. The V gene's germline CDR1 is SGHTA and CDR2 FQGTGA. The CDR3 has 13 amino acids. CDR3 DNA sequence: TGTGCCAGCAGTGGACAGGTTCAAGAGACCCAGTACTTC. Its translation is CASSGQVQETQYF. The whole variable domain, remainder taken from reference TRBV7-3 and TRBJ2-5, is GAGVSQTPSNKVTEKGKYVELRCDPISGHTALYWYRQSLGQGPEFLIYFQGTGAADDSGLPNDRFFAVRPEGSVSTLKIQRTERGDSAVYLCASSGQVQETQYFGPGTRLLVL.

The chain employs TRBV10-3 and TRBJ2-3, with D perhaps TRBD2 (6 bases). Looked up from germline, CDR1 is ENHRY and CDR2 is SYGVKD. This CDR3 contains 15 residues. The V end lost 4 bases, the J end lost 0 bases, and 11 bases lay between the germline ends. The CDR3 nucleotides read TGTGCCATCAGTGGGCGGACTACTAGCACAGATACGCAGTATTTT. Translated: CAISGRTTSTDTQYF.

The rearrangement uses TRBV4-1 and TRBJ2-7; 7 bases are a match to TRBD2. V lost 4 bases and J lost 7; bases outside the gene matches: 1. The CDR3 is 11 amino acids. CDR1 is MGHRA, CDR2 YSYEKL, per germline. CDR3 nucleotides: TGCGCCAGCAGCCGGGAGGGGGAGCAGTACTTC. Its translation is CASSREGEQYF.

The chain recombines TRBV4-2 with TRBJ2-3; a weak D match, TRBD2 (6 bases). This CDR3 contains 16 residues. Deletions cut 0 bases from V and 4 bases from J, with 14 bases between. Germline CDR1 LGHNA, CDR2 YNFKEQ. DNA of the CDR3: TGTGCCAGCAGCCAAGAGAGGACGGGAGTTGCAGATACGCAGTATTTT. Its protein is CASSQERTGVADTQYF.

The J gene is TRBJ1-5, the V gene TRBV28; no reliable D call. CDR1 MDHEN and CDR2 SYDVKM come from the germline V gene. Trimming cost V 7 bases and J 4 bases, with 14 bases left between them. This CDR3 region has 14 residues. The CDR3 DNA is TGTGCCAGCACCTTCGGCTCGGGGAATCAGCCCCAGCATTTT. Residues: CASTFGSGNQPQHF. Full variable domain (remainder filled in from reference TRBV28 and TRBJ1-5): DVKVTQSSRYLVKRTGEKVFLECVQDMDHENMFWYRQDPGLGLRLIYFSYDVKMKEKGDIPEGYSVSREKKERFSLILESASTNQTSMYLCASTFGSGNQPQHFGDGTRLSIL.

CDR3 bases: TGCGCCAGCAGCCAAGATGTCCTAGCGGGAGTTATCGAGCAGTACTTC. Protein sequence: CASSQDVLAGVIEQYF. V gene TRBV4-1 combines with J gene TRBJ2-7, with 10 bases matching TRBD2. With 0 bases clipped from V and 6 bases from J, the junction kept 8 bases outside the gene matches. The germline CDR1 and CDR2 sequences are MGHRA and YSYEKL. The CDR3 extends over 16 amino acids.

V usage is TRBV7-9 and J usage is TRBJ2-7; no definite D call. The CDR3 has 12 residues. Germline CDR1 SEHNR, CDR2 FQNEAQ (reference sequence). V shed 5 bases and J shed 0 bases, with 5 bases lying between them. The CDR3 nucleotides are TGTGCCAGCAGCCAAATCTCCTACGAGCAGTACTTC. The encoded protein is CASSQISYEQYF.

About this clone: At the DNA level, this CDR3 is encoded by other sequences in the same sample as well. V and J are TRBV5-1 and TRBJ2-7; maybe TRBD1 (6 bases). Trimming shortened V by 3 bases and J by 2 bases, and 9 bases separated the two germline ends. The CDR3 length is 13 residues. Germline CDR1 is SGHRS and CDR2 is YFSETQ. The CDR3: CASSSDSTYEQYF. CDR3 nucleotide sequence: TGCGCCAGCAGCTCGGACAGTACCTACGAGCAGTACTTC.

The chain has TRBV2 and TRBJ2-3; D possibly corresponds to TRBD1 (8 bases). Germline V gives CDR1 SNHLY, CDR2 FYNNEI. The CDR3 length is 14 residues. V lost 10 bases, J lost 4 bases, and 18 bases lay in between. CDR3 protein: CATRTGRVADTQYF. The CDR3 DNA reads TGTGCCACTAGGACAGGGAGGGTGGCAGATACGCAGTATTTT.